This T cell receptor beta chain derives from a study of blood T cell repertoires in COVID-19. Only in-frame clones appear in the TCRdb table, and some are missing; sequencing was by immunoSEQ multiplex PCR. The data contain 250,000 to 400,000 clones, about 90% of them singletons. CDR1 MRHNA and CDR2 SNTAGT come from the germline V gene. V was clipped by 3 bases and J by 4 bases, with 12 bases between them. This CDR3 spans 14 amino acids. This chain links TRBV6-4 with TRBJ1-1, with D possibly TRBD1 on 6 matching bases. The sample was peripheral blood. This TCR derives from a woman between 25 and 40 years old with COVID-19, enrolled during active disease. Here the CDR3 DNA reads TGTGCCAGCAGTGAATCGACAGGATTCACTGAAGCTTTCTTT. Translated, it gives CASSESTGFTEAFF.